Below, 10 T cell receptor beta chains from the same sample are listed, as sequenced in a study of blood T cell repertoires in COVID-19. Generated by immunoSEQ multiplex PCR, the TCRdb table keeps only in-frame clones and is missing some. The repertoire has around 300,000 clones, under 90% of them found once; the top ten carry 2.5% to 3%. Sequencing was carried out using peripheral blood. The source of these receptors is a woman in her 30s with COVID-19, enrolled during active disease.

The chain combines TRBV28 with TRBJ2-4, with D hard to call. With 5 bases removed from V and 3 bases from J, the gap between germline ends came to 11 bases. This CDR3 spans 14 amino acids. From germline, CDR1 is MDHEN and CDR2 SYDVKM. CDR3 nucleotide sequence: TGTGCCAGCAGTCCGAATGCAGGCAAAAACATTCAGTACTTC. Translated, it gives CASSPNAGKNIQYF. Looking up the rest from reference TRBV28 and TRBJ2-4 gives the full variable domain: DVKVTQSSRYLVKRTGEKVFLECVQDMDHENMFWYRQDPGLGLRLIYFSYDVKMKEKGDIPEGYSVSREKKERFSLILESASTNQTSMYLCASSPNAGKNIQYFGAGTRLSVL.

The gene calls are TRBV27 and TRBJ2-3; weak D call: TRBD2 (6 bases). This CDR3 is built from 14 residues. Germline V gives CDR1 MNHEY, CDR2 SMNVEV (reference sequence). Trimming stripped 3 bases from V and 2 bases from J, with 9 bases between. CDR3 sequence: CASSLPGVTDTQYF. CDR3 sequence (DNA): TGTGCCAGCAGTTTGCCGGGAGTCACAGATACGCAGTATTTT.

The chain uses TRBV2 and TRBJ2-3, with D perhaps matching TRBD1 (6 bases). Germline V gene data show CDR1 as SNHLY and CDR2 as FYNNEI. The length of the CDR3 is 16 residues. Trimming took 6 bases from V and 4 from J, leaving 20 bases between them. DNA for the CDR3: TGTGCCAGCAGGGCCCGGGACAATGGGCCCGCAGATACGCAGTATTTT. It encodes CASRARDNGPADTQYF.

CDR3 coding DNA: TGCGCCAGCAGCGAGCGGGGACTAGAAGAGACCCAGTACTTC. Amino acids: CASSERGLEETQYF. The rearrangement joins TRBV4-1 to TRBJ2-5, with TRBD2 matching over 8 bases. Germline assignment: CDR1 MGHRA and CDR2 YSYEKL. The CDR3 has 14 residues. The V and J ends lost 5 bases and 3 bases, in that order; junction bases with no gene match: 5.

CDR3 sequence reads: CAISESRQGRTGELFF. Here the CDR3 DNA reads TGTGCCATCAGTGAGTCGCGGCAGGGGCGCACCGGGGAGCTGTTTTTT. The chain employs TRBV10-3 and TRBJ2-2, with a possible D match to TRBD1 (6 bases). V gave up 0 bases and J gave up 4 bases, with 12 bases separating them. Germline values: CDR1 ENHRY, CDR2 SYGVKD. The CDR3 spans 16 residues.

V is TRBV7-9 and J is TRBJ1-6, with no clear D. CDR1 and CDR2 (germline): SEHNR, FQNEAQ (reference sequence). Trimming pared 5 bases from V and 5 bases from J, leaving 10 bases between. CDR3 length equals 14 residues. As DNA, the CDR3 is TGTGCCAGCAGCCCGAGAATTGATAATTCACCCCTCCACTTT. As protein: CASSPRIDNSPLHF. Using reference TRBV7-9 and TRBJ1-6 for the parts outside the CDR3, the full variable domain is DTGVSQNPRHKITKRGQNVTFRCDPISEHNRLYWYRQTLGQGPEFLTYFQNEAQLEKSRLLSDRFSAERPKGSFSTLEIQRTEQGDSAMYLCASSPRIDNSPLHFGNGTRLTVT.

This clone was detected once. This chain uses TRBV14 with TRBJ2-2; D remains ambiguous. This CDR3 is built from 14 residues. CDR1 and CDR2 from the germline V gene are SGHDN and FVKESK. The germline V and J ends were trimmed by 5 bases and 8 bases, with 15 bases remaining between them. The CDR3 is CASSARLFVGELFF. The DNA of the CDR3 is TGTGCCAGCAGCGCTCGTCTATTTGTTGGGGAGCTGTTTTTT.

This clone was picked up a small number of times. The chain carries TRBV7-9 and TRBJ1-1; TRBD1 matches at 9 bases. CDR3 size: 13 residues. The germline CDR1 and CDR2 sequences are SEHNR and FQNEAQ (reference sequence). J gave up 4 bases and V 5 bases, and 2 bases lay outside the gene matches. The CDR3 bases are TGTGCCAGCAGCGTACAGGGGGCCACTGAAGCTTTCTTT. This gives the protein CASSVQGATEAFF.

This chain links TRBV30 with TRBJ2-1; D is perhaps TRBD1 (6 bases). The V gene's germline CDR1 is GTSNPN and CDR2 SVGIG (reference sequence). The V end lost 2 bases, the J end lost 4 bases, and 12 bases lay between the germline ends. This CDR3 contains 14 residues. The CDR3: CAWSPGQLYNEQFF. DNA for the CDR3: TGTGCCTGGAGTCCCGGACAGTTATACAATGAGCAGTTCTTC. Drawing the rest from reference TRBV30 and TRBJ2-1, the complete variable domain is SQTIHQWPATLVQPVGSPLSLECTVEGTSNPNLYWYRQAAGRGLQLLFYSVGIGQISSEVPQNLSASRPQDRQFILSSKKLLLSDSGFYLCAWSPGQLYNEQFFGPGTRLTVL.

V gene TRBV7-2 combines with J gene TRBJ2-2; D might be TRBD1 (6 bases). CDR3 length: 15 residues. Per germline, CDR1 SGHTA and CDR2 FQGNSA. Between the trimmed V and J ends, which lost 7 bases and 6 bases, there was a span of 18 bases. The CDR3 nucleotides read TGTGCCAGCACCCCAGAATCTTCAGGGGCCGGGGAGCTGTTTTTT. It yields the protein CASTPESSGAGELFF. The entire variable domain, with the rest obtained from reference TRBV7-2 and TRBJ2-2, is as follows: GAGVSQSPSNKVTEKGKDVELRCDPISGHTALYWYRQSLGQGLEFLIYFQGNSAPDKSGLPSDRFSAERTGGSVSTLTIQRTQQEDSAVYLCASTPESSGAGELFFGEGSRLTVL.